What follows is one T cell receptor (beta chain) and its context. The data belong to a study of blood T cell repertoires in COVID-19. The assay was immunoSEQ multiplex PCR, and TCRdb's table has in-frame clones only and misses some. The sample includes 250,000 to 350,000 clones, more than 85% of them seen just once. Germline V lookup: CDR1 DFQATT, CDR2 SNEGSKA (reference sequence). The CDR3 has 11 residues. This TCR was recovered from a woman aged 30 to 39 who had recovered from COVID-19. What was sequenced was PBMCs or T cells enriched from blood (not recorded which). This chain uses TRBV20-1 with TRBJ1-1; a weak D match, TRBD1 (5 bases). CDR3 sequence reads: CRGEGNTEAFF. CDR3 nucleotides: TGCAGAGGGGAGGGTAACACTGAAGCTTTCTTT.